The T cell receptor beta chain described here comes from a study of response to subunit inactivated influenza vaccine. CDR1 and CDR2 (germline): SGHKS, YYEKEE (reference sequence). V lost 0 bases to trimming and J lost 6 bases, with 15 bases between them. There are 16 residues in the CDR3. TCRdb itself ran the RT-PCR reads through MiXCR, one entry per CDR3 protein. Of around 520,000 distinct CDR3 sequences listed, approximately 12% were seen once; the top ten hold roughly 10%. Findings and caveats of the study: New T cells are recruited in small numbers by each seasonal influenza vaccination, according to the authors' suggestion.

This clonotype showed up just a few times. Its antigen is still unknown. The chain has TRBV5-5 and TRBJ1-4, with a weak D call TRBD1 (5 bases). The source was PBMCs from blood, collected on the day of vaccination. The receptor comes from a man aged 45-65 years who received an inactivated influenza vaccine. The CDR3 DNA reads TGTGCCAGCAGCTTGGCCACACCCGGGGCTTATGAAAAACTGTTTTTT. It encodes CASSLATPGAYEKLFF.